This TCR beta chain derives from a study of T cell repertoires in cytomegalovirus infection. Study overall: Public signatures in TCR beta pointed to CMV infection and matching HLA type. The study, taken as a whole, reports: Totalled public TCR beta family frequency picked out people who carried CMV plus the relevant HLA. Dominating the ex vivo response were TCR beta clonotypes that were CMV-specific and HLA-C-restricted.

Note on this clonotype: What it recognizes is unknown.

CDR3 length equals 14 residues. Germline CDR1 reads LNHDA; CDR2 reads SQIVND (reference sequence). Between the trimmed V and J ends, which lost 5 bases and 9 bases, there was a span of 17 bases. TCRdb independently ran MiXCR on the reads; one entry per CDR3 protein. The repertoire consists of about 330,000 distinct CDR3 sequences, with around a tenth occurring once and the leading ten covering 4.3%. The clonotype comes from a human donor in good health (CMV status not recorded). Some clones in this sample may be carry-over from other donors' samples. The sample consisted of PBMCs. The chain joins TRBV19 to TRBJ2-1, with D possibly being TRBD1 (6 bases). DNA for the CDR3: TGTGCCAGTAGTGAAGCCACTACAGGGACTGAGCAGTTCTTC. Protein product: CASSEATTGTEQFF.